This record concerns one TCR beta chain sequence. The antigen is not known. This entry comes from a study of T cell responses to AZD1222 COVID-19 vaccine. Overall study findings and caveats: Females made up more of the donors, who were largely white British, and clonal diversity may have come out too low. Breadth and depth of Spike-specific TCRs rose after two AZD1222 doses.

The V end lost 6 bases, the J end lost 10 bases, and 16 bases lay between the germline ends. CDR1 is LGHDT and CDR2 is YNNKEL in the germline V gene (reference sequence). This CDR3 is 12 amino acids long. Clones were read by immunoSEQ multiplex PCR, and TCRdb kept only the in-frame ones, dropping some. The sample has under 200,000 clones; approximately 90% are singletons. The sequencing used peripheral blood, collected 28 days after the second dose of the MenACWY control vaccine. This chain connects TRBV3-1 (or the pseudogene TRBV3-2) to TRBJ2-7; D perhaps matches TRBD2 (5 bases). The receptor's source is an adult who received the MenACWY meningococcal vaccine as a control. CDR3 DNA: TGTGCCAGCAGAACTTTGCGGAGGCATCAGTACTTC. Translating it yields CASRTLRRHQYF.